The entry below describes one T cell receptor beta chain. Its antigen is unknown. The treatment: roughly nine-day PBMC culture with coronavirus spike peptide pools or control peptides (ViraFEST assay). The ViraFEST method relied on peptide pools to expand antigen-specific T cells, followed by TCR sequencing. The record originates from a study of vaccination and CD4 T cells after COVID-19. Background on the study: Convalescent patients were SARS-CoV-2 positive by nasal swab PCR; several mild, one severe. Cells were stimulated with overlapping spike peptides from SARS-CoV-2, HCoV-NL63, HCoV-OC43 and HCoV-229E.

The V gene end was trimmed by 6 bases and the J gene end by 8 bases; junction bases not matched to a gene: 3. The CDR3 spans 11 residues. Germline values: CDR1 GTSNPN, CDR2 SVGIG (reference sequence). The assay that was used to sequence DNA from cultured CD4+ T cells was the Oncomine TCR Beta short-read assay. Genomic DNA was isolated from CD4+ T cells that had been cultured. TCRdb fed the PCR reads into MiXCR, producing one record per CDR3 protein. The data contain tens of thousands of distinct CDR3 sequences, approximately 32% of them singletons. This TCR derives from a human donor with COVID-19. The chain recombines TRBV30 with TRBJ1-2; TRBD1 aligns across 10 bases. Sequencing used cultured CD4+ T cells from blood. The chain's CDR3 is CACGQGGGYTF. The CDR3 DNA follows: TGTGCCTGTGGACAGGGGGGAGGCTACACCTTC.